This paragraph reports one T cell receptor (beta chain). The antigen remains unidentified. In the PCR, 60 Vbeta and 13 Jbeta primers were used. Generated by immunoSEQ multiplex PCR, the TCRdb table keeps only in-frame clones and is missing some. The profile covers some 130,000 clones, with more than 65% appearing a single time and about 4.3% taken by the ten largest. This sample was included in a study of cytomegalovirus exposure and HLA in healthy donors. Study in general: An early data release held some 89 million unique TCRs from HLA-typed donors. Study-wide results and caveats: Under in vitro conditions, a few CMV-associated chains were confirmed as specific for CMV antigens. Reported performance of the classifier showed diagnosis of cytomegalovirus status with high specificity and sensitivity.

The sample consisted of PBMCs. The TCR was taken from a male donor in good health and CMV-seropositive.

The CDR3 here is CASSWAGTGLNTEAFF. The CDR3 region has the DNA TGCGCCAGCAGCTGGGCCGGGACAGGGTTGAACACTGAAGCTTTCTTT. The rearrangement joins TRBV5-1 to TRBJ1-1, with 9 bases identical to TRBD1. CDR1 SGHRS and CDR2 YFSETQ come from the germline V gene. The V segment lost 3 bases and the J segment 0 bases; nucleotides outside the gene matches: 6. CDR3 size: 16 residues.